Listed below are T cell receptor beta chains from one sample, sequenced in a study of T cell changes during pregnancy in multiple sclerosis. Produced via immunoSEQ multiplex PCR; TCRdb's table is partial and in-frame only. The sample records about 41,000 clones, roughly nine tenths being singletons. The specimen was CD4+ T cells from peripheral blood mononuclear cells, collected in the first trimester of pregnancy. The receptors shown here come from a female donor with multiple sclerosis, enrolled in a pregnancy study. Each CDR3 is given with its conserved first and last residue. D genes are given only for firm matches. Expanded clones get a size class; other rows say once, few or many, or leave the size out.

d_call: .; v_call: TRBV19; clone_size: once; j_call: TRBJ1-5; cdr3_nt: TGTGCCAGTACGCCGCGGGCAGCCCTTAATCAGCCCCAGCATTTT; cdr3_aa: CASTPRAALNQPQHF
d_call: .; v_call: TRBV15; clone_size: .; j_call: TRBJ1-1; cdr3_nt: TGTGCCACCAGCAGAGATCGGCAGGGTGGTGAAGCTTTCTTT; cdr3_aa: CATSRDRQGGEAFF
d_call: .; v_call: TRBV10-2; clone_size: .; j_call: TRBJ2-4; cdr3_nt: TGCGCCAGCAGTGACCCCGGGTTAGCCAAAAACATTCAGTACTTC; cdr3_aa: CASSDPGLAKNIQYF
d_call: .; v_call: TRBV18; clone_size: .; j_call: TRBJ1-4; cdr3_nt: TGTGCCAGCTCACCGTCACAGGGTTTACGTGAAAAACTGTTTTTT; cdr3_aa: CASSPSQGLREKLFF
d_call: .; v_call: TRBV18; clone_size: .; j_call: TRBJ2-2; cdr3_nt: TGTGCCAGCTCACCAGGTCTAGCGAACACCGGGGAGCTGTTTTTT; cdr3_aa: CASSPGLANTGELFF
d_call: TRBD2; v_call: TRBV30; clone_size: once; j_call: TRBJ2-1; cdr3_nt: TGTGCCTGGAGTAAACTAGCGCATGAGCAGTTCTTC; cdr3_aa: CAWSKLAHEQFF
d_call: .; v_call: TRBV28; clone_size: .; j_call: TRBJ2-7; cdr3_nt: TGTGCCAGCAGTTCCCCTGAGGACTCCTACTACGAGCAGTACTTC; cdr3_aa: CASSSPEDSYYEQYF
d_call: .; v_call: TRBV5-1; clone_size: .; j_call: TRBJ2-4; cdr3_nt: TGCGCCAGCAGCTTGGTCGGCGGTAAAAACATTCAGTACTTC; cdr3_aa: CASSLVGGKNIQYF
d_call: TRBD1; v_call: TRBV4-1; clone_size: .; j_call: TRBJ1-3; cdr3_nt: TGCGCCAGCAGCCACCCAAGGACAGGGGCCGGAAACACCATATATTTT; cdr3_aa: CASSHPRTGAGNTIYF
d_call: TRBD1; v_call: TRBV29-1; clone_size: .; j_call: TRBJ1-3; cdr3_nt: TGCAGCGGGGTACAGGGGAACTCTGGAAACACCATATATTTT; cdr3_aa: CSGVQGNSGNTIYF
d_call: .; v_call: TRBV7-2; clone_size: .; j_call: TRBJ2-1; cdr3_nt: TGTGCCAGCAGCTCCTATAGCCGGACTCTAATCCCAAATGAGCAGTTCTTC; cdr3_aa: CASSSYSRTLIPNEQFF
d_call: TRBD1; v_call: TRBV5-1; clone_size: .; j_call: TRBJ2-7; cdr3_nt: TGCGCCAGCAGCCGGGACAGAGATTCCTACGAGCAGTACTTC; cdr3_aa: CASSRDRDSYEQYF
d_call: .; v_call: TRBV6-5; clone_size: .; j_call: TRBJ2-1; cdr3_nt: TGTGCCAGCAGCTCCTTGGGGAGGCCGACGGATGAGCAGTTCTTC; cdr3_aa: CASSSLGRPTDEQFF
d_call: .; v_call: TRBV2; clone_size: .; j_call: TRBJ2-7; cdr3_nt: TGTGCCAGCAGAGGCAGGGCCTTGTACGAGCAGTACTTC; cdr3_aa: CASRGRALYEQYF
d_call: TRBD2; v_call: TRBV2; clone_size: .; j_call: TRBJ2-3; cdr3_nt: TGTGCCAGCAAAGTAGCGGGATCCATGGATACGCAGTATTTT; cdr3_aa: CASKVAGSMDTQYF
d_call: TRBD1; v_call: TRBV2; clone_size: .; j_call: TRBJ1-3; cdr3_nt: TGTGCCAGCAGACAAACAGGGGGCTCAGGAAACACCATATATTTT; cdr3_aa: CASRQTGGSGNTIYF
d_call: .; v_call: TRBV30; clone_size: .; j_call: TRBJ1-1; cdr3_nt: TGTGCCTGGAGTGTACCCGGGGGACCCACTGAAGCTTTCTTT; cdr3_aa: CAWSVPGGPTEAFF
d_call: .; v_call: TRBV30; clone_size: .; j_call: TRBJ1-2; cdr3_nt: TGTGCCTGGACCCGACAGACGTCCTATGGCTACACCTTC; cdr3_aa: CAWTRQTSYGYTF
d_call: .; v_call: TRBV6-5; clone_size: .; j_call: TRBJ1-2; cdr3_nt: TGTGCCAGCAGTTACAGGGGGAATGGCTACACCTTC; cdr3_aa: CASSYRGNGYTF
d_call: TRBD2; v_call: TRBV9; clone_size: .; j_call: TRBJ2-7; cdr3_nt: TGTGCCAGCAGCGTAGGGCGGGAGGTCTCCTACGAGCAGTACTTC; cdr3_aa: CASSVGREVSYEQYF